The sequence of this T cell receptor (beta chain) was determined in a study of beta chain features in type 1 diabetes. Study findings and constraints: For patients, the naive, central memory and Treg TCRB repertoires appeared more alike than for healthy donors. Among patients with Type 1 diabetes, TCRB CDR3s were moderately but significantly shorter in every one of the four CD4+ subsets. VDJ junctions in type 1 diabetes patients carried more deletions and fewer insertions.

Concerning this clone: Its antigen is still unknown. Relative to the germline gene, one junction end is altered; a read error may explain this.

This CDR3 has 15 amino acids. Germline V CDR1 and CDR2: SGHRS, YFSETQ. The whole isolated RNA underwent reverse transcription, so sequencing captured expressed TCRB transcripts. Profiling relied on immunoSEQ multiplex PCR, and the TCRdb table lists in-frame clones only, not all of them. Among under 400,000 clones, roughly 12% were seen once, and the ten largest hold approximately 0.015%. This TCR was sampled from a young man in good health. Sequencing input: naive CD4+ T cells from blood. V gene TRBV5-1 combines with J gene TRBJ2-3, with 14 bases matching TRBD2. The CDR3 coding sequence is TGCGCCAGCAGCGCGGATGGGACTAGCGGGGGACCGAGGCCTTTT. This encodes CASSADGTSGGPRPF.